The 29 T cell receptor beta chains below all came from one sample that was sequenced in a study of beta chain features in type 1 diabetes. Study-level results: Among patients with Type 1 diabetes, TCRB CDR3s were moderately but significantly shorter in every one of the four CD4+ subsets.

The authors reverse transcribed all of the isolated RNA, so sequencing captured expressed TCRB transcripts. Repertoires were generated with immunoSEQ multiplex PCR, while TCRdb's copy carries only in-frame clones and drops some. The sample has some 660,000 clones, roughly an eighth seen once. These receptors have no identified antigens. The sequencing sample was made of naive CD4+ T cells from blood. The receptors here all came from a man between 18 and 35 years old with type 1 diabetes.

A few counts support this clone. The chain recombines TRBV30 with TRBJ2-3; D remains unclear. Germline values: CDR1 GTSNPN, CDR2 SVGIG (reference sequence). The CDR3 length is 12 residues. With 2 bases removed from V and 3 bases from J, the gap between germline ends came to 6 bases. CDR3 in amino acids: CAWSLQTDTQYF. The DNA of the CDR3 is TGTGCCTGGAGTCTTCAAACAGATACGCAGTATTTT.

This chain joins TRBV25-1 and TRBJ2-1; 7 positions agree with TRBD2. Germline CDR1 is MGHDK and CDR2 is SYGVNS. The trim removed 2 bases at V and 0 bases at J, leaving 7 bases unmatched. The CDR3 is made up of 17 amino acids. The CDR3 loop is CASSEAKASGSYNEQFF. The CDR3 region has the DNA TGTGCCAGCAGTGAAGCAAAGGCTAGCGGCTCCTACAATGAGCAGTTCTTC.

With respect to this clone: Within the sample, other DNA sequences also encode this same CDR3. V gene TRBV29-1 combines with J gene TRBJ1-2; tentatively, D is TRBD1 (6 bases). Trimming left V 4 bases short and J 3 bases short, with 12 bases between. From germline, CDR1 is SQVTM and CDR2 ANQGSEA. The CDR3 consists of 13 residues. The CDR3 coding sequence is TGCAGCGTTGGAAGGGGGTCCGACTATGGCTACACCTTC. Amino acid sequence: CSVGRGSDYGYTF. Full variable domain (missing parts from reference TRBV29-1 and TRBJ1-2): SAVISQKPSRDICQRGTSLTIQCQVDSQVTMMFWYRQQPGQSLTLIATANQGSEATYESGFVIDKFPISRPNLTFSTLTVSNMSPEDSSIYLCSVGRGSDYGYTFGSGTRLTVV.

This clone was counted between two and nine times. The rearrangement uses TRBV6-6 and TRBJ2-7, with a tentative D call TRBD2 (6 bases). The CDR3 runs to 16 residues. The germline V and J ends were trimmed by 4 bases and 2 bases, with 18 bases remaining between them. Germline V gene data show CDR1 as MNHNY and CDR2 as SVGAGI (reference sequence). The CDR3 reads CASSSPRDSGTYEQYF. The CDR3 coding sequence is TGTGCCAGCAGTTCGCCGAGGGATAGCGGTACCTACGAGCAGTACTTC.

This clone has just a few counts. V is TRBV2 and J is TRBJ2-1; 11 bases are shared with TRBD2. V dropped 6 bases and J dropped 3; count of bases not matched to a gene: 4. Germline-derived CDR1 and CDR2 are SNHLY and FYNNEI. The CDR3 covers 15 residues. The CDR3 DNA sequence: TGTGCCAGCAGCGGGGGACTAGCGGTCTACAATGAGCAGTTCTTC. Its protein product is CASSGGLAVYNEQFF. Full variable domain (remainder filled in from reference TRBV2 and TRBJ2-1): EPEVTQTPSHQVTQMGQEVILRCVPISNHLYFYWYRQILGQKVEFLVSFYNNEISEKSEIFDDQFSVERPDGSNFTLKIRSTKLEDSAMYFCASSGGLAVYNEQFFGPGTRLTVL.

This clone has a handful of counts. The rearrangement links TRBV5-4 to TRBJ1-3, with D possibly matching TRBD1 (6 bases). The CDR3 consists of 14 residues. V was cut by 0 bases and J by 2 bases, with 6 bases left in between. The germline V gene has CDR1 SGHNT and CDR2 YYREEE (reference sequence). CDR3 in DNA: TGTGCCAGCAGCTTGGGGACAGCTGGAAACACCATATATTTT. This translates into CASSLGTAGNTIYF.

A few counts support this clone. The chain employs TRBV5-1 and TRBJ2-2; TRBD2 aligns across 8 bases. Trimming cost V 7 bases and J 1 base; bases outside gene matches: 3. In germline, CDR1 is SGHRS, CDR2 YFSETQ. This CDR3 has 14 residues. CDR3 in amino acids: CASATSGNTGELFF. Here the CDR3 DNA reads TGCGCCAGCGCAACTAGCGGGAACACCGGGGAGCTGTTTTTT.

V usage is TRBV2 and J usage is TRBJ2-5; D could derive from TRBD1 or TRBD2 (5 bases each). V lost 4 bases and J lost 7, with 19 bases in between. This CDR3 region has 15 residues. The germline gives CDR1 SNHLY, CDR2 FYNNEI. CDR3 DNA: TGTGCCAGCAGTGTTACGGGACGGTCCAGTGTGACCCAGTACTTC. Its protein is CASSVTGRSSVTQYF.

CDR3 loop: CSVEGLAGRGTDTQYF. CDR3 bases: TGCAGCGTTGAAGGCCTAGCGGGGCGAGGCACAGATACGCAGTATTTT. The chain carries TRBV29-1 and TRBJ2-3, with 9 nucleotides matching TRBD2. CDR3 length: 16 residues. Per the germline V gene, CDR1 is SQVTM and CDR2 is ANQGSEA. The junction had 6 bases not matched to a gene; V was cut back by 1 base and J by 1 base.

This rearrangement joins TRBV2 to TRBJ1-1, with 7 nucleotides matching TRBD1. Germline values: CDR1 SNHLY, CDR2 FYNNEI. With V trimmed by 6 bases and J by 4 bases, 5 bases remained unmatched. CDR3 size: 13 residues. This chain's CDR3 is CASRATGITEAFF. In nucleotides, the CDR3 is TGTGCCAGCAGAGCGACAGGGATCACTGAAGCTTTCTTT.

The rearrangement joins TRBV9 to TRBJ2-7; perhaps TRBD1 as D (6 bases). The CDR3 runs 15 residues. Trimming removed 3 bases from V and 6 bases from J, with 19 bases in between. Germline V gene sequence: CDR1 SGDLS, CDR2 YYNGEE. The DNA for the CDR3 is TGTGCCAGCAGCGGGGTTGCAGGCAGGGGAAGCGAGCAGTACTTC. Translating it yields CASSGVAGRGSEQYF.

This clone was counted between two and nine times. The gene calls are TRBV30 and TRBJ2-3; D remains unclear. The V and J ends lost 3 bases and 1 base respectively, with 14 bases between them. Germline loops: CDR1 GTSNPN, CDR2 SVGIG (reference sequence). The CDR3 sequence is 15 residues long. CDR3 sequence reads: CAWSRRTGGTDTQYF. DNA for the CDR3: TGTGCCTGGAGCCGCCGGACCGGAGGCACAGATACGCAGTATTTT.

This clone was observed a handful of times. The rearrangement links TRBV28 to TRBJ1-1, with D unresolved. V dropped 6 bases and J dropped 5 bases, with 16 bases sitting between them. This CDR3 comprises 14 residues. The germline V gene has CDR1 MDHEN and CDR2 SYDVKM. CDR3 protein: CASRLGQFKTEAFF. The CDR3 nucleotides read TGTGCCAGCAGGTTGGGCCAATTCAAAACTGAAGCTTTCTTT.

This chain links TRBV5-1 with TRBJ2-1; TRBD2 agrees at 8 bases. Germline loops: CDR1 SGHRS, CDR2 YFSETQ. This CDR3 has 17 amino acids. V was clipped by 2 bases and J by 2 bases; unmatched bases: 9. The CDR3 protein is CASSFTSGLTTYNEQFF. CDR3 bases: TGCGCCAGCAGCTTTACTAGCGGCCTTACTACCTACAATGAGCAGTTCTTC.

This clone was counted only a few times. The chain recombines TRBV4-2 with TRBJ1-2; D uncertain. The ends were cut back, 0 bases at V and 8 bases at J, with 10 bases in the middle. Per germline, CDR1 LGHNA and CDR2 YNFKEQ. This CDR3 is 13 amino acids long. The DNA for the CDR3 is TGTGCCAGCAGCCAAGATGCCCTCGGCGGCTACACCTTC. Translating gives CASSQDALGGYTF.

This chain joins TRBV5-1 and TRBJ2-5; 11 positions match TRBD2. With V trimmed by 4 bases and J by 2 bases, 7 bases remained unmatched. The germline V gene has CDR1 SGHRS and CDR2 YFSETQ. This CDR3 spans 16 amino acids. Here the CDR3 reads CASSLYRTSGQETQYF. CDR3 coding DNA: TGCGCCAGCAGCCTTTACCGGACTAGCGGGCAAGAGACCCAGTACTTC.

The chain has TRBV7-9 and TRBJ2-1; 8 bases align to TRBD1. Trimming took 0 bases from V and 3 from J; bases not matched to a gene: 4. The CDR3 consists of 16 residues. Germline values: CDR1 SEHNR, CDR2 FQNEAQ (reference sequence). The CDR3 nucleotides read TGTGCCAGCAGCTTAGCAGGCAGGGGGCTCTACAATGAGCAGTTCTTC. It specifies CASSLAGRGLYNEQFF.

The table lists this clone with a few counts. The J gene is TRBJ1-6, the V gene TRBV9; D possibly corresponds to TRBD1 (5 bases). The germline V gene has CDR1 SGDLS and CDR2 YYNGEE. CDR3 size: 15 residues. Trimming took 3 bases from V and 3 from J, leaving 10 bases between them. The CDR3 loop reads CASSDRDYYNSPLHF. Here the CDR3 DNA reads TGTGCCAGCAGCGACCGGGACTACTATAATTCACCCCTCCACTTT.

This clone was picked up a small number of times. The V and J genes are TRBV19 and TRBJ2-5, with TRBD2 identical over 11 bases. Germline lookup yields CDR1 LNHDA and CDR2 SQIVND (reference sequence). CDR3 length: 17 amino acids. Trimming removed 5 bases from V and 1 base from J; junction bases left unmatched: 9. The CDR3 DNA sequence: TGTGCCAGTAGTCGACGACTAGCGGGGCTGCTCCAAGAGACCCAGTACTTC. This gives the protein CASSRRLAGLLQETQYF.

V gene TRBV30 combines with J gene TRBJ2-5; D remains unclear. The germline CDR1 and CDR2 sequences are GTSNPN and SVGIG (reference sequence). This CDR3 contains 14 residues. The ends were cut back, 3 bases at V and 5 bases at J, with 16 bases in the middle. The DNA of the CDR3 is TGTGCCTGGAGCCAAATTCACTTTGGGGAGACCCAGTACTTC. This translates into CAWSQIHFGETQYF.

This clone was observed a handful of times. The V and J genes are TRBV2 and TRBJ1-6, with D possibly being TRBD1 (6 bases). From germline, CDR1 is SNHLY and CDR2 FYNNEI. The ends were cut back, 8 bases at V and 9 bases at J, with 14 bases in the middle. The CDR3 totals 13 residues. DNA for the CDR3: TGTGCCAGCGGGGGGCTAGAGACTTCACCCCTCCACTTT. Translating it yields CASGGLETSPLHF.

This clone was counted a few times. Other DNA sequences in the sample encode the same CDR3. The chain is built from TRBV7-9 and TRBJ1-4, with D hard to call. The germline CDR1 and CDR2 sequences are SEHNR and FQNEAQ (reference sequence). Trimming removed 2 bases at V and 0 bases at J, with 7 bases between. The length of the CDR3 is 15 residues. DNA of the CDR3: TGTGCCAGCAGCTTAAGCGGCGCAACTAATGAAAAACTGTTTTTT. It encodes CASSLSGATNEKLFF.

This rearrangement joins TRBV27 to TRBJ1-2, with D perhaps TRBD1 (5 bases). Germline V gene lookup returns CDR1 MNHEY and CDR2 SMNVEV (reference sequence). Trimming took off 5 bases at V and 6 bases at J, with 10 bases between the two ends. This CDR3 region has 12 residues. CDR3 sequence: CASSPKGHGYTF. CDR3 nucleotide sequence: TGTGCCAGCAGTCCGAAGGGGCATGGCTACACCTTC.

The gene calls are TRBV30 and TRBJ2-3, with TRBD2 identical over 9 bases. CDR1 GTSNPN and CDR2 SVGIG come from the germline V gene (reference sequence). After removal of 2 bases from V and 6 bases from J, the junction contained 9 bases not matched to a gene. The CDR3 is 15 residues long. This CDR3 is CAWSSAGGPGDTQYF. The DNA of the CDR3 is TGTGCCTGGAGTTCGGCGGGAGGGCCGGGGGATACGCAGTATTTT.

This chain connects TRBV7-2 to TRBJ1-4, with unresolved D. CDR1 and CDR2 from the germline V gene are SGHTA and FQGNSA. V lost 4 bases and J lost 12, with 15 bases in between. This CDR3 spans 13 amino acids. The CDR3 reads CASSSNQDRELFF. CDR3 bases: TGTGCCAGCAGCTCCAACCAGGACCGAGAACTGTTTTTT.

The chain couples TRBV6-6 to TRBJ2-2; the match to TRBD1 covers 8 bases. Germline CDR1 is MNHNY and CDR2 is SVGAGI (reference sequence). The trim removed 3 bases at V and 6 bases at J, leaving 6 bases unmatched. This CDR3 is 15 amino acids long. The CDR3 spells CASSYKDRDAGELFF. Written as DNA, the CDR3 is TGTGCCAGCAGTTATAAGGACAGGGACGCCGGGGAGCTGTTTTTT.

This clone was seen a handful of times. This chain links TRBV23-1 with TRBJ2-7, with D possibly being TRBD1 (8 bases). TRBV23-1 is an ORF, and what it does is uncertain. This CDR3 has 18 residues. The ends were cut back, 6 bases at V and 5 bases at J, with 29 bases in the middle. DNA of the CDR3: TGCGCCAGCAGCCGACCCTTCCTACATGGACAGGGAGGGAACGAGCAGTACTTC. It codes for CASSRPFLHGQGGNEQYF.

This clone has a handful of counts. The rearrangement joins TRBV12-5 to TRBJ2-3; possibly TRBD2 for D (6 bases). V lost 6 bases and J lost 8, with 15 bases in between. Per the germline V gene, CDR1 is LGHNT and CDR2 is FRNRAP. The CDR3 covers 13 residues. The CDR3 region has the DNA TGTGCTAGTGGCCTTTTCGGGGGTGCTACGCAGTATTTT. Translating it yields CASGLFGGATQYF.

The chain carries TRBV11-1 and TRBJ2-1, with unresolved D. Germline V CDR1 and CDR2: SGHAT, FQDESV (reference sequence). Between the trimmed V and J ends, which lost 5 bases and 5 bases, there was a span of 7 bases. This CDR3 has 12 residues. CDR3 loop: CASSPRHNEQFF. The CDR3 DNA reads TGTGCCAGCAGCCCTCGTCACAATGAGCAGTTCTTC.